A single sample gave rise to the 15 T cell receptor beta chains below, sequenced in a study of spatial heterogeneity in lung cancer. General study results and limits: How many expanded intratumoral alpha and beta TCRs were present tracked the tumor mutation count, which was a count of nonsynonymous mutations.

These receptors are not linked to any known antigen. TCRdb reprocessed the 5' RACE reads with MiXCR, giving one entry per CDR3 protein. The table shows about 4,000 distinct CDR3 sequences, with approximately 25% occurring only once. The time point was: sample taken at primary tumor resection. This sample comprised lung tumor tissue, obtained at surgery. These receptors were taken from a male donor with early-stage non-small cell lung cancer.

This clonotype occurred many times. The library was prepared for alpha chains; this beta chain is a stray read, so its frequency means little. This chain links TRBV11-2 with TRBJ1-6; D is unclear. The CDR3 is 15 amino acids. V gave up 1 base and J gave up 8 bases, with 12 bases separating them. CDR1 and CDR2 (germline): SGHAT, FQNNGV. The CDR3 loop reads CASSLASLSDSPLHF. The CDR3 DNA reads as TGTGCCAGCAGCTTAGCCTCTCTCAGCGATTCACCCCTCCACTTT.

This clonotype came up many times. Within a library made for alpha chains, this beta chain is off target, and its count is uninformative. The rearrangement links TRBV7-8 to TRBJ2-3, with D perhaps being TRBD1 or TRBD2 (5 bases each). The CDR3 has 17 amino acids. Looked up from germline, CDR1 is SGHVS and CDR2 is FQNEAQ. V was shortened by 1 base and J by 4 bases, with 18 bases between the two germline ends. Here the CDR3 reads CASSLVRGLQGADTQYF. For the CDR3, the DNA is TGTGCCAGCAGCTTAGTTAGGGGTTTGCAGGGAGCAGATACGCAGTATTTT.

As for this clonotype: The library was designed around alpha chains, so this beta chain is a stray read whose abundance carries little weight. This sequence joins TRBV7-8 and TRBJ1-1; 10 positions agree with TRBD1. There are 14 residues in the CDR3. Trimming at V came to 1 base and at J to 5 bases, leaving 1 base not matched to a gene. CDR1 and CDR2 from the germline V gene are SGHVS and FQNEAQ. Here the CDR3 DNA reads TGTGCCAGCAGCTTAGGGGACAGGGGAACTGAAGCTTTCTTT. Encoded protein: CASSLGDRGTEAFF.

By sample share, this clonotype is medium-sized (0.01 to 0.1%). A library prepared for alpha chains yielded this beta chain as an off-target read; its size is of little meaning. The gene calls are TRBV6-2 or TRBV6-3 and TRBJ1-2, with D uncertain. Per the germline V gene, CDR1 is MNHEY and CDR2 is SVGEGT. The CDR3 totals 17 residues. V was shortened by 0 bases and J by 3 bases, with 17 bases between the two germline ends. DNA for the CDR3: TGTGCCAGCAGTTACTCGAGAGGTCCTCAGATTGACTATGGCTACACCTTC. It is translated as CASSYSRGPQIDYGYTF.

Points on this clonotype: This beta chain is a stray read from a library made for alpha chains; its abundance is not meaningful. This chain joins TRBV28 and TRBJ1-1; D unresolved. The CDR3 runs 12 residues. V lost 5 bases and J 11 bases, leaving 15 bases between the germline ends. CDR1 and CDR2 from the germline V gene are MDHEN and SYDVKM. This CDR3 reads CASSATRREAFF. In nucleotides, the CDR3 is TGTGCCAGCAGTGCGACCAGGAGAGAGGCTTTCTTT.

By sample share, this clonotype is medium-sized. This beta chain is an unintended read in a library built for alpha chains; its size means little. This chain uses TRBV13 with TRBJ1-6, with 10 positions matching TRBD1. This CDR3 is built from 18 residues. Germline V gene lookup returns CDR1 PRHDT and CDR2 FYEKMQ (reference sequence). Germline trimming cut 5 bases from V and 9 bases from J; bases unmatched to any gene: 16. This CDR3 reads CASSEYSQSGTGVSPLHF. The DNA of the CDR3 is TGTGCCAGCAGCGAATATTCGCAGAGTGGGACAGGGGTTTCACCCCTCCACTTT.

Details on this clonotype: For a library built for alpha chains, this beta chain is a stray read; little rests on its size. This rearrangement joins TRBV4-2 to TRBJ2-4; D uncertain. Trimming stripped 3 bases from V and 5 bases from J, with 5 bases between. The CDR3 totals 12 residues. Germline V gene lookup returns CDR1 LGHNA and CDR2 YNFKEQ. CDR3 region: CASSQGENIQYF. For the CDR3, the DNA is TGTGCCAGCAGCCAGGGCGAAAACATTCAGTACTTC.

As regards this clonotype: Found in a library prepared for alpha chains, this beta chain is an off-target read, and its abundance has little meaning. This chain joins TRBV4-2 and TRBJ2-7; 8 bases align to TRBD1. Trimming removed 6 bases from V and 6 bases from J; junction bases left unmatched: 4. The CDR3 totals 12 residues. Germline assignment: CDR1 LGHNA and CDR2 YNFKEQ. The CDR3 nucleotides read TGTGCCAGCAGTCGACAGGGGACCGAGCAGTACTTC. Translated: CASSRQGTEQYF.

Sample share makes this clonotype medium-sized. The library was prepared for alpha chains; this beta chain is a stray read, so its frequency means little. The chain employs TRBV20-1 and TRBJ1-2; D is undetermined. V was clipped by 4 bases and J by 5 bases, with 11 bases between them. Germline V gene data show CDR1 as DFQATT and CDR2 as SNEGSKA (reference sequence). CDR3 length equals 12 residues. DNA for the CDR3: TGCAGTGCTACTGGACTTTCTTATGGCTACACCTTC. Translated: CSATGLSYGYTF.

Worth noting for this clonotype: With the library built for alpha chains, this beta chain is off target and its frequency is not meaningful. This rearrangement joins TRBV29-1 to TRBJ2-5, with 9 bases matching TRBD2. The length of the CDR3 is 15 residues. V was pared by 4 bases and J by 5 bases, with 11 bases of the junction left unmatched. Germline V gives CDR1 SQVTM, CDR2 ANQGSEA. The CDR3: CSVVSDSGREETQYF. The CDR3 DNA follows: TGCAGCGTTGTCTCCGATAGCGGGAGAGAGGAGACCCAGTACTTC.

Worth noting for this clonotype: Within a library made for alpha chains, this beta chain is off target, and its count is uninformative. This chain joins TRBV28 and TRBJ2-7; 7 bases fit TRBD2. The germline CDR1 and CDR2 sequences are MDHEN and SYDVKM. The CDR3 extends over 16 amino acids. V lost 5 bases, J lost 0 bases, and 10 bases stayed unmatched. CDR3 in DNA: TGTGCCAGCAGTCCCGCTAGCGGCTATACCTCCTACGAGCAGTACTTC. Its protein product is CASSPASGYTSYEQYF.

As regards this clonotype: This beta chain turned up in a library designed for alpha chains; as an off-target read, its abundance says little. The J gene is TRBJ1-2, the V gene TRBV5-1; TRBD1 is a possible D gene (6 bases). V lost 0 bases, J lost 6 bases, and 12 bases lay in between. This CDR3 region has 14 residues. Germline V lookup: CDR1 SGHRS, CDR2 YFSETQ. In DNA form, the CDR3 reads TGCGCCAGCAGCTTGGAGGGGGGCCGGAATGGCTACACCTTC. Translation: CASSLEGGRNGYTF.

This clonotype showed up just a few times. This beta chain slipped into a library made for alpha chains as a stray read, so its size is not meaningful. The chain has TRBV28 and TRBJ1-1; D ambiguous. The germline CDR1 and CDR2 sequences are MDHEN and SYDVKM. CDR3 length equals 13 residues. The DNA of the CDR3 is TGTGTCCTAAATCGGTCGGGGAACACTGAAGCTTTCTTT. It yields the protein CVLNRSGNTEAFF. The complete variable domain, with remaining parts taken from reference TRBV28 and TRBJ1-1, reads DVKVTQSSRYLVKRTGEKVFLECVQDMDHENMFWYRQDPGLGLRLIYFSYDVKMKEKGDIPEGYSVSREKKERFSLILESASTNQTSMYLCVLNRSGNTEAFFGQGTRLTVV.

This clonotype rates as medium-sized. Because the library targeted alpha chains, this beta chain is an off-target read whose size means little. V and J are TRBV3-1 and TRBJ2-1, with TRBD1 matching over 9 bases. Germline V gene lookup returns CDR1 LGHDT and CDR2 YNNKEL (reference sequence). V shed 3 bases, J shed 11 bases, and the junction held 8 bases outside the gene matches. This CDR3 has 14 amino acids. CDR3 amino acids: CASSHRDREGKQFF. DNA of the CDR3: TGTGCCAGCAGCCACCGGGACAGGGAAGGGAAGCAGTTCTTC.

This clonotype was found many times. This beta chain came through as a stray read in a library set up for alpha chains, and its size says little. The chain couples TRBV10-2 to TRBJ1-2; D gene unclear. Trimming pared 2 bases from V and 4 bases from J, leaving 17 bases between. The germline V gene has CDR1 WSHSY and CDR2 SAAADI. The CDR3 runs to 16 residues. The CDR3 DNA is TGCGCCAGCAGTGAGGTCGCTGGCGGACCGGTCTATGGCTACACCTTC. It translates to CASSEVAGGPVYGYTF.